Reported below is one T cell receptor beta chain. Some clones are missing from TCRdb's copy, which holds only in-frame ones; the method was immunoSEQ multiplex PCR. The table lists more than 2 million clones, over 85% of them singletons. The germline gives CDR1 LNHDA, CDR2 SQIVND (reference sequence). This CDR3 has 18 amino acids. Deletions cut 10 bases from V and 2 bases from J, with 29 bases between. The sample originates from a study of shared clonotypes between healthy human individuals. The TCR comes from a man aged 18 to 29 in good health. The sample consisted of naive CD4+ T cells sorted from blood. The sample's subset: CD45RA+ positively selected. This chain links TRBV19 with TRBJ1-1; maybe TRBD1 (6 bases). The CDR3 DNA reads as TGTGCCACAATGGACAGAACAAAACCCATTGTATTTAACACTGAAGCTTTCTTT. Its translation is CATMDRTKPIVFNTEAFF. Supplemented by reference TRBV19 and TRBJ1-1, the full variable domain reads DGGITQSPKYLFRKEGQNVTLSCEQNLNHDAMYWYRQDPGQGLRLIYYSQIVNDFQKGDIAEGYSVSREKKESFPLTVTSAQKNPTAFYLCATMDRTKPIVFNTEAFFGQGTRLTVV.